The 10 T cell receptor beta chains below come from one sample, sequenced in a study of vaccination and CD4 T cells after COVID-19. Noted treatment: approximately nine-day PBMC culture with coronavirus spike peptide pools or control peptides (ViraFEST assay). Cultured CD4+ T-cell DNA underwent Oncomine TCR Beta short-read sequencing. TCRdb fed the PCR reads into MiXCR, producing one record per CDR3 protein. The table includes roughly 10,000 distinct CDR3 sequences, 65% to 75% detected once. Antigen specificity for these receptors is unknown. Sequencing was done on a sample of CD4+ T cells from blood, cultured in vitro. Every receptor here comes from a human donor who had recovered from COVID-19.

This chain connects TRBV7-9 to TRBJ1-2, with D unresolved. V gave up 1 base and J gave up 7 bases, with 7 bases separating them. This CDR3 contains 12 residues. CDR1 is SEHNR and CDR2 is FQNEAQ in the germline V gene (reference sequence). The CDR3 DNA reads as TGTGCCAGCAGCTTAGATCCAGCTGGCTACACCTTC. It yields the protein CASSLDPAGYTF. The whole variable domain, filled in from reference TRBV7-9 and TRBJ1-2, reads DTGVSQNPRHKITKRGQNVTFRCDPISEHNRLYWYRQTLGQGPEFLTYFQNEAQLEKSRLLSDRFSAERPKGSFSTLEIQRTEQGDSAMYLCASSLDPAGYTFGSGTRLTVV.

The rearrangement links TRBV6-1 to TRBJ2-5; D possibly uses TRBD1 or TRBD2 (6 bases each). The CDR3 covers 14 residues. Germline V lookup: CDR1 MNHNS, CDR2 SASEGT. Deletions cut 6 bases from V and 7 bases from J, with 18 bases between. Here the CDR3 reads CASRPRDSRGTQYF. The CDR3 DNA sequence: TGTGCCAGCAGGCCCCGGGACTCCAGGGGGACCCAGTACTTC.

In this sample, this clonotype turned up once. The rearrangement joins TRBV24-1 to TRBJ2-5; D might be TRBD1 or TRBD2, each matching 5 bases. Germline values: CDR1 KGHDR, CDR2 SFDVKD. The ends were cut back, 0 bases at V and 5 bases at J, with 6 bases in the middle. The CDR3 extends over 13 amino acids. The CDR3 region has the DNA TGTGCCACCAGTGATTTGAGGGACGAGACCCAGTACTTC. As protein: CATSDLRDETQYF.

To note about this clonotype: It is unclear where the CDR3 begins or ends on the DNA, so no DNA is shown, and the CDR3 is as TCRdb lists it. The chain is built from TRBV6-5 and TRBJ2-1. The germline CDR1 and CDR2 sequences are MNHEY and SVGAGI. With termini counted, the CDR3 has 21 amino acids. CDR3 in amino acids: CASSYLGEKLFFGSGTQEQFF.

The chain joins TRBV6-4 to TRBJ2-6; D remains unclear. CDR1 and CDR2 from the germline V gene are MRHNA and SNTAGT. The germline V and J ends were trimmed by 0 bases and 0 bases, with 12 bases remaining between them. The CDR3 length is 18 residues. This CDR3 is CASSDSIRLGSGANVLTF. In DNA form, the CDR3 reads TGTGCCAGCAGTGACTCGATACGTTTAGGCTCTGGGGCCAACGTCCTGACTTTC.

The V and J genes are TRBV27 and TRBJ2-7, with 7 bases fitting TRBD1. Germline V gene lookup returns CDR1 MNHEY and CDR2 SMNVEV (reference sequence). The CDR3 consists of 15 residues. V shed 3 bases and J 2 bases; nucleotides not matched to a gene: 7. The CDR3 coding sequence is TGTGCCAGCAGTTTTAGGGGGCTACGGGCCTACGAGCAGTACTTC. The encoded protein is CASSFRGLRAYEQYF.

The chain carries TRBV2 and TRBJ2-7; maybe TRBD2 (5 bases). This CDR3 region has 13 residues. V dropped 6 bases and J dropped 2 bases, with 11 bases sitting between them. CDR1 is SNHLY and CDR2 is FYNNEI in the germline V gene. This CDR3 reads CASRLDRTYEQYF. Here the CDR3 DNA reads TGTGCCAGCAGACTAGACCGTACCTACGAGCAGTACTTC.

CDR3 in DNA: TGTGCCAGCAGCTTAGCGAGTCTAGCGGGCCAAGAGACCCAGTACTTC. This translates into CASSLASLAGQETQYF. The J gene is TRBJ2-5, the V gene TRBV7-2, with TRBD2 identical over 8 bases. The length of the CDR3 is 16 residues. The germline CDR1 and CDR2 sequences are SGHTA and FQGNSA. With V trimmed by 0 bases and J by 1 base, 4 bases remained unmatched.

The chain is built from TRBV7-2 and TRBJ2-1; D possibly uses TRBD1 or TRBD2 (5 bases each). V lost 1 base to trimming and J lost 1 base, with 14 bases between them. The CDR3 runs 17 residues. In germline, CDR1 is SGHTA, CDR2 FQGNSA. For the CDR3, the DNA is TGTGCCAGCAGCTTAGTCCCAGGGAGTATATCCTACAATGAGCAGTTCTTC. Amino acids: CASSLVPGSISYNEQFF.

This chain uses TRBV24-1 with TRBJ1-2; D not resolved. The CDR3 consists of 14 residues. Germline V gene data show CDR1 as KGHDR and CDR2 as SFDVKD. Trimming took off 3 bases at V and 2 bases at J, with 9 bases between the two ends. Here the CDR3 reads CATSDPEENYGYTF. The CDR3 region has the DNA TGTGCCACCAGTGATCCCGAGGAGAACTATGGCTACACCTTC.